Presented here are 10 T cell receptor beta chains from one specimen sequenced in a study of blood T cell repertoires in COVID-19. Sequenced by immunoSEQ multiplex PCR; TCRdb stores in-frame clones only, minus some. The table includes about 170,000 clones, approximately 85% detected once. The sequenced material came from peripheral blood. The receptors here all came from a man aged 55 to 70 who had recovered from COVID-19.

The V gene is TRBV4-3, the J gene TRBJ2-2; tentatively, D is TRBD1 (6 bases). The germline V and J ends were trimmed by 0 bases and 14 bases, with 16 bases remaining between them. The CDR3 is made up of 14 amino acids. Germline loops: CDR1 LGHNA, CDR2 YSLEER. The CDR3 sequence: CASSQDHQGRGLFF. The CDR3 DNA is TGCGCCAGCAGCCAAGATCATCAGGGGCGAGGCCTGTTTTTT.

CDR3 DNA: TGTGCCAGCAGTGAGGGCCAGTCGGGCAATCAGCCCCAGCATTTT. Protein: CASSEGQSGNQPQHF. The chain is built from TRBV2 and TRBJ1-5; no reliable D call. Between the trimmed V and J ends, which lost 3 bases and 2 bases, there was a span of 11 bases. The germline V gene encodes CDR1 SNHLY and CDR2 FYNNEI. The CDR3 totals 15 residues.

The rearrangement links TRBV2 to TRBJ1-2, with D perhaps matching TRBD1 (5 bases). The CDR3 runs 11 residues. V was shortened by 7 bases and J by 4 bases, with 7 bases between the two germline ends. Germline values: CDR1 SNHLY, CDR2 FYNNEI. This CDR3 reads CASTTAYGYTF. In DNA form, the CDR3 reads TGTGCCAGCACGACAGCCTATGGCTACACCTTC.

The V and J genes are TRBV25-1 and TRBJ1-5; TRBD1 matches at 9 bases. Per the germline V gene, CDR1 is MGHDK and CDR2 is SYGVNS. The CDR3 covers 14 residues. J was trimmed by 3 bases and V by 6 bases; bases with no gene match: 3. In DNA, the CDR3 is TGTGCCAGCAGAAAACAGGGGGCCAATCAGCCCCAGCATTTT. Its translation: CASRKQGANQPQHF.

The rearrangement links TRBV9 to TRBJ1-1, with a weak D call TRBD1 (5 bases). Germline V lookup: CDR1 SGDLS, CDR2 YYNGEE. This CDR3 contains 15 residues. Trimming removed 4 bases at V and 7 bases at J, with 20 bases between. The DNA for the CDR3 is TGTGCCAGCAGCCCCGGGGGACGGAGTCCTTATGAAGCTTTCTTT. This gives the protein CASSPGGRSPYEAFF. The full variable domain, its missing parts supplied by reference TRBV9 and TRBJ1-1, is DSGVTQTPKHLITATGQRVTLRCSPRSGDLSVYWYQQSLDQGLQFLIQYYNGEERAKGNILERFSAQQFPDLHSELNLSSLELGDSALYFCASSPGGRSPYEAFFGQGTRLTVV.

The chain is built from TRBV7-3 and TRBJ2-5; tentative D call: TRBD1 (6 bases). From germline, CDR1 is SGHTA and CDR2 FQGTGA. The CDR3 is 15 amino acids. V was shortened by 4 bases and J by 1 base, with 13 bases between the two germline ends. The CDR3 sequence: CASSSMGTTQETQYF. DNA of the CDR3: TGTGCCAGCAGCTCCATGGGGACAACCCAAGAGACCCAGTACTTC.

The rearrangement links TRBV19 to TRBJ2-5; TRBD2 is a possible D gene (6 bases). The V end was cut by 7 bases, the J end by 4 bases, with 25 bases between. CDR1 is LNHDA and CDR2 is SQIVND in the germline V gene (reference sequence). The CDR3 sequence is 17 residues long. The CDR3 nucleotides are TGTGCCAGTATTTTCGACGGGACTCCCTCCGGGGGAGAGACCCAGTACTTC. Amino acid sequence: CASIFDGTPSGGETQYF.

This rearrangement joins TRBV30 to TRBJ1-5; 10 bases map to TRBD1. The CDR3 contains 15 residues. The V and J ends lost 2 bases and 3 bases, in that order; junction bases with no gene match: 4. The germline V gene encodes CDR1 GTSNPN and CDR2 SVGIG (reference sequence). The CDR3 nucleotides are TGTGCCTGGAGTAGGGACAGGGGTTACAATCAGCCCCAGCATTTT. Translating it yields CAWSRDRGYNQPQHF.

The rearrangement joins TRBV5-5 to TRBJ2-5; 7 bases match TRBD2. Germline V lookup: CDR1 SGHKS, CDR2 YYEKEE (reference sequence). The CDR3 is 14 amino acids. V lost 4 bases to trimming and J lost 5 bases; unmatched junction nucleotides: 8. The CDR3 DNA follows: TGTGCCAGCAGCCGGCCGGGGGAGGGCGAGACCCAGTACTTC. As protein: CASSRPGEGETQYF. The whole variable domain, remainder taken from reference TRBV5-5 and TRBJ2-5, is DAGVTQSPTHLIKTRGQQVTLRCSPISGHKSVSWYQQVLGQGPQFIFQYYEKEERGRGNFPDRFSARQFPNYSSELNVNALLLGDSALYLCASSRPGEGETQYFGPGTRLLVL.

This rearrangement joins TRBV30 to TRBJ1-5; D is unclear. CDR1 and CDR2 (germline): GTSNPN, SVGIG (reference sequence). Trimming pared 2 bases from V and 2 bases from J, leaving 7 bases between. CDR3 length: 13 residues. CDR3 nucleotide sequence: TGTGCCTGGAGTCACAGAGGCAATCAGCCCCAGCATTTT. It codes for CAWSHRGNQPQHF.